This T cell receptor beta chain emerged from a study of OX40 agonist ivuxolimab in advanced cancers. Study-wide context: Patients received intravenous ivuxolimab every 2 weeks at 0.01 to 10 mg/kg.

Trimming stripped 2 bases from V and 1 base from J, with 17 bases between. CDR3 length equals 16 residues. Germline V gene data show CDR1 as SQVTM and CDR2 as ANQGSEA. Systemic immunosuppression or a history of autoimmune disease excluded patients. Using immunoSEQ multiplex PCR, the repertoire was profiled, and TCRdb retains in-frame clones only, with some absent. Seen here are about 68,000 clones, over 65% observed once, and the top ten hold roughly 0.74%. The sequencing used CD4+ or CD8+ T cells sorted from blood, collected in a trial of the OX40 agonist ivuxolimab. The TCR was taken from an adult with an advanced solid tumor such as melanoma, head and neck, liver or kidney cancer. The chain couples TRBV29-1 to TRBJ2-5; D might be TRBD2 (7 bases). The DNA for the CDR3 is TGCAGCGTTGAAACGGGGGGCAGCTGGGGCCAAGAGACCCAGTACTTC. It yields the protein CSVETGGSWGQETQYF. The full variable domain, completed using reference TRBV29-1 and TRBJ2-5, is SAVISQKPSRDICQRGTSLTIQCQVDSQVTMMFWYRQQPGQSLTLIATANQGSEATYESGFVIDKFPISRPNLTFSTLTVSNMSPEDSSIYLCSVETGGSWGQETQYFGPGTRLLVL.